Following are 28 T cell receptor beta chains from one sample sequenced in a study of OX40 agonist ivuxolimab in advanced cancers. Libraries were prepared by immunoSEQ multiplex PCR; TCRdb keeps only in-frame clonotypes and omits some of them. The sample includes more than 75,000 clones, about 89% of them seen just once. This specimen consisted of CD4+ or CD8+ T cells sorted from blood, obtained in a trial of the OX40 agonist ivuxolimab. These receptors were taken from an adult with an advanced solid tumor such as melanoma, head and neck, liver or kidney cancer.

The J gene is TRBJ2-1, the V gene TRBV7-9, with 10 bases identical to TRBD2. CDR1 and CDR2 (germline): SEHNR, FQNEAQ (reference sequence). The CDR3 has 16 residues. The trim removed 5 bases at V and 4 bases at J, leaving 8 bases unmatched. The CDR3 region is CASSPPGTSDYNEQFF. The CDR3 DNA reads TGTGCCAGCAGCCCCCCCGGGACTAGCGATTACAATGAGCAGTTCTTC.

In DNA, the CDR3 is TGTGCCAGCAGTTTTTCCGGACTAGCGCCGAGCTCCTACGAGCAGTACTTC. Amino acid sequence: CASSFSGLAPSSYEQYF. The chain is built from TRBV28 and TRBJ2-7, with TRBD2 matching over 9 bases. J lost 0 bases, V lost 3 bases, and 9 bases had no gene match. CDR1 MDHEN and CDR2 SYDVKM come from the germline V gene. This CDR3 comprises 17 residues.

CDR3 DNA: TGTGCCAGCAGCTTAGGTGGCTACACCTTC. Its protein product is CASSLGGYTF. This chain joins TRBV7-9 and TRBJ1-2, with D unresolved. Per the germline V gene, CDR1 is SEHNR and CDR2 is FQNEAQ (reference sequence). Trimming shortened V by 1 base and J by 7 bases, and 1 base separated the two germline ends. The CDR3 runs to 10 residues.

This chain uses TRBV19 with TRBJ1-1; 9 bases fit TRBD1. The CDR3 consists of 14 residues. Germline values: CDR1 LNHDA, CDR2 SQIVND (reference sequence). V shed 2 bases and J 10 bases; nucleotides not matched to a gene: 8. CDR3: CASSIRDRERVAFF. In nucleotides, the CDR3 is TGTGCCAGTAGTATACGGGACAGGGAACGAGTAGCTTTCTTT.

This rearrangement joins TRBV7-2 to TRBJ2-3, with a tentative D call TRBD2 (6 bases). The CDR3 runs 16 residues. Germline V gene sequence: CDR1 SGHTA, CDR2 FQGNSA. Deletions cut 6 bases from V and 2 bases from J, with 18 bases between. CDR3 sequence: CASRPASDPYTDTQYF. The CDR3 DNA follows: TGTGCCAGCAGGCCAGCTAGCGACCCCTACACAGATACGCAGTATTTT.

This clone occurred once. The genes are TRBV2 and TRBJ1-4, with TRBD1 as a possible D gene (6 bases). CDR3 length equals 13 residues. Germline CDR1 reads SNHLY; CDR2 reads FYNNEI. V was shortened by 8 bases and J by 10 bases, with 17 bases between the two germline ends. CDR3 nucleotide sequence: TGTGCCAGCCGACAGGAGATGGGGGGAAAACTGTTTTTT. Translated: CASRQEMGGKLFF.

The chain couples TRBV5-5 to TRBJ2-1; D assignment may be TRBD1 or TRBD2 (6 bases each). CDR3 length equals 15 residues. Per the germline V gene, CDR1 is SGHKS and CDR2 is YYEKEE (reference sequence). Trimming took off 1 base at V and 7 bases at J, with 15 bases between the two ends. CDR3 bases: TGTGCCAGCAGCTTGAGGGGGGAGTCTTTGAATGAGCAGTTCTTC. It codes for CASSLRGESLNEQFF.

This clone was detected once. This sequence joins TRBV5-6 and TRBJ1-3, with TRBD1 matching 8 bases. Germline CDR1 SGHDT, CDR2 YYEEEE. With V trimmed by 4 bases and J by 8 bases, 8 bases remained unmatched. The CDR3 extends over 14 amino acids. The CDR3 nucleotides are TGTGCCAGCAGCGCGGACAGGGATGTGGACACCATATATTTT. It encodes CASSADRDVDTIYF.

The chain uses TRBV19 and TRBJ1-5; tentatively, D is TRBD1 (5 bases). V shed 8 bases and J shed 0 bases, with 20 bases lying between them. Germline V gene lookup returns CDR1 LNHDA and CDR2 SQIVND (reference sequence). The CDR3 runs 17 residues. The CDR3 loop is CASVRQRGDYSNQPQHF. The CDR3 DNA sequence: TGTGCCAGTGTACGCCAAAGGGGCGACTATAGCAATCAGCCCCAGCATTTT.

This clone was observed a single time. The chain has TRBV5-5 and TRBJ1-1; D perhaps matches TRBD1 (5 bases). Between the trimmed V and J ends, which lost 0 bases and 0 bases, there was a span of 6 bases. The germline gives CDR1 SGHKS, CDR2 YYEKEE (reference sequence). The CDR3 runs 14 residues. The CDR3 is CASSLGQMNTEAFF. CDR3 DNA sequence: TGTGCCAGCAGCTTGGGACAGATGAACACTGAAGCTTTCTTT.

This clone was detected only a few times. The V call is TRBV10-1, the J call TRBJ1-2; 9 positions agree with TRBD1. Germline CDR1 is WNHNN and CDR2 is SYGVQD (reference sequence). The CDR3 sequence is 14 residues long. J gave up 5 bases and V 8 bases, and 9 bases lay outside the gene matches. The CDR3 is CASLPGQGFYGYTF. CDR3 coding DNA: TGCGCCAGCTTACCGGGACAGGGATTTTATGGCTACACCTTC.

The rearrangement uses TRBV7-8 and TRBJ1-1, with D unresolved. The CDR3 consists of 15 residues. Germline CDR1 and CDR2: SGHVS and FQNEAQ. The V end was cut by 0 bases, the J end by 2 bases, with 10 bases between. The CDR3 is CASSLAGRTNTEAFF. The CDR3 nucleotides are TGTGCCAGCAGCTTAGCTGGGAGAACAAACACTGAAGCTTTCTTT.

This chain uses TRBV6-5 with TRBJ2-1; D is unresolved. The CDR3 runs to 14 residues. Germline lookup yields CDR1 MNHEY and CDR2 SVGAGI. Trimming shortened V by 0 bases and J by 5 bases, and 8 bases separated the two germline ends. The CDR3 region is CASSYSQHNNEQFF. The DNA of the CDR3 is TGTGCCAGCAGTTACTCCCAACACAACAATGAGCAGTTCTTC.

The chain links TRBV5-6 to TRBJ2-7; D not certain. Trimming removed 4 bases from V and 5 bases from J, with 10 bases in between. The CDR3 is made up of 12 amino acids. Germline assignment: CDR1 SGHDT and CDR2 YYEEEE. The DNA of the CDR3 is TGTGCCAGCAGCCGTCAAGGAAACGAGCAGTACTTC. Protein: CASSRQGNEQYF.

The chain couples TRBV11-1 to TRBJ2-5; the D gene could be TRBD1 or TRBD2 (6 bases each). The germline V and J ends were trimmed by 5 bases and 6 bases, with 10 bases remaining between them. This CDR3 contains 12 residues. The germline V gene encodes CDR1 SGHAT and CDR2 FQDESV (reference sequence). The CDR3 DNA is TGTGCCAGCAGCGCGGGACAAAAGACCCAGTACTTC. Protein: CASSAGQKTQYF. The whole variable domain, remainder taken from reference TRBV11-1 and TRBJ2-5, is EAEVAQSPRYKITEKSQAVAFWCDPISGHATLYWYRQILGQGPELLVQFQDESVVDDSQLPKDRFSAERLKGVDSTLKIQPAELGDSAMYLCASSAGQKTQYFGPGTRLLVL.

The chain carries TRBV19 and TRBJ2-1; 7 nucleotides agree with TRBD2. The CDR3 consists of 15 residues. CDR1 is LNHDA and CDR2 is SQIVND in the germline V gene (reference sequence). The ends lost 5 bases at V and 4 bases at J; junction bases unmatched: 8. DNA of the CDR3: TGTGCCAGTAGTTATATAGCGGGTCCTTACAATGAGCAGTTCTTC. It specifies CASSYIAGPYNEQFF.

This sequence joins TRBV6-1 and TRBJ2-5, with 8 bases lining up with TRBD2. The CDR3 contains 15 residues. V shed 0 bases and J 2 bases; nucleotides not matched to a gene: 2. From germline, CDR1 is MNHNS and CDR2 SASEGT. The CDR3 spells CASSEAIAGQETQYF. In DNA form, the CDR3 reads TGTGCCAGCAGTGAAGCAATAGCGGGACAAGAGACCCAGTACTTC.

The chain joins TRBV2 to TRBJ2-7; 7 bases are shared with TRBD1. Germline V gene data show CDR1 as SNHLY and CDR2 as FYNNEI. The CDR3 is 16 residues long. V lost 6 bases, J lost 3 bases, and 14 bases stayed unmatched. CDR3 in amino acids: CASSPEGAVGVYEQYF. The CDR3 nucleotides are TGTGCCAGCAGCCCTGAGGGGGCGGTGGGGGTCTACGAGCAGTACTTC.

The V and J genes are TRBV27 and TRBJ1-6; D gene ambiguous. V was trimmed by 2 bases and J by 13 bases, leaving 9 bases between them. The CDR3 runs to 12 residues. Germline-derived CDR1 and CDR2 are MNHEY and SMNVEV (reference sequence). Written as DNA, the CDR3 is TGTGCCAGCAGTTTAAAGGAATCTCCCCTCCACTTT. Translation: CASSLKESPLHF.

The chain links TRBV10-2 to TRBJ2-1, with a possible D match to TRBD1 (6 bases). The CDR3 is 15 amino acids. Trimming removed 3 bases from V and 5 bases from J, with 14 bases in between. Germline V CDR1 and CDR2: WSHSY, SAAADI. CDR3 sequence (DNA): TGCGCCAGCAGTGAACCCATTGACAGGCACAATGAGCAGTTCTTC. Its translation is CASSEPIDRHNEQFF.

This rearrangement joins TRBV6-5 to TRBJ2-3; 9 bases map to TRBD2. CDR1 and CDR2 (germline): MNHEY, SVGAGI. The CDR3 runs 15 residues. The J segment lost 1 base and the V segment lost 4 bases, leaving 3 bases of the junction unmatched. The chain's CDR3 is CASSLAGVGTDTQYF. CDR3 nucleotides: TGTGCCAGCAGTTTAGCGGGAGTCGGCACAGATACGCAGTATTTT.

The V call is TRBV7-2, the J call TRBJ1-1; the D is unclear. Germline V CDR1 and CDR2: SGHTA, FQGNSA. The CDR3 extends over 15 amino acids. The V and J ends lost 5 bases and 0 bases respectively, with 13 bases between them. As DNA, the CDR3 is TGTGCCAGCAGCCCCCAGTGGGGTATGAACACTGAAGCTTTCTTT. Translating gives CASSPQWGMNTEAFF.

The chain has TRBV7-8 and TRBJ2-1; D is uncertain. Germline CDR1 and CDR2: SGHVS and FQNEAQ. Trimming cost V 2 bases and J 7 bases, with 12 bases left between them. The CDR3 runs 14 residues. The CDR3 spells CASSLPPGKNEQFF. The CDR3 DNA reads TGTGCCAGCAGCTTACCCCCAGGCAAAAATGAGCAGTTCTTC.

The rearrangement uses TRBV19 and TRBJ1-5; no clear D. The V gene lost 0 bases and the J gene lost 6 bases, with 15 bases spanning the gap. In germline, CDR1 is LNHDA, CDR2 SQIVND (reference sequence). The CDR3 has 16 amino acids. CDR3 sequence (DNA): TGTGCCAGTAGTATAGAATCCAAAGGGTTTGGTCAGCCCCAGCATTTT. Its translation: CASSIESKGFGQPQHF. The full variable domain, with the rest looked up from reference TRBV19 and TRBJ1-5, is DGGITQSPKYLFRKEGQNVTLSCEQNLNHDAMYWYRQDPGQGLRLIYYSQIVNDFQKGDIAEGYSVSREKKESFPLTVTSAQKNPTAFYLCASSIESKGFGQPQHFGDGTRLSIL.

The chain couples TRBV18 to TRBJ2-7; 8 bases are shared with TRBD2. This CDR3 region has 13 residues. CDR1 and CDR2 (germline): KGHSH, LQKENI. The V and J ends lost 3 bases and 3 bases, in that order; junction bases with no gene match: 1. This CDR3 is CASSPGTSYEQYF. In DNA, the CDR3 is TGTGCCAGCTCACCCGGGACTAGCTACGAGCAGTACTTC.

This clone was picked up a small number of times. The chain links TRBV19 to TRBJ2-7; TRBD1 matches 7 bases. This CDR3 is built from 14 residues. Per the germline V gene, CDR1 is LNHDA and CDR2 is SQIVND (reference sequence). After removal of 6 bases from V and 0 bases from J, the junction contained 5 bases not matched to a gene. CDR3 sequence: CASRGTASSYEQYF. The CDR3 DNA reads TGTGCCAGTAGGGGGACAGCCAGCTCCTACGAGCAGTACTTC.

The chain joins TRBV5-1 to TRBJ2-7; no clear D. V lost 4 bases, J lost 2 bases, and 16 bases lay in between. Germline V gene lookup returns CDR1 SGHRS and CDR2 YFSETQ. The CDR3 spans 15 residues. The CDR3: CASSPLLAGTYEQYF. The CDR3 nucleotides are TGCGCCAGCAGCCCCCTTTTAGCAGGCACCTACGAGCAGTACTTC.

CDR3 sequence reads: CASSEARGVAGTDTQYF. In nucleotides, the CDR3 is TGTGCCAGCAGTGAAGCTCGGGGGGTAGCGGGCACAGATACGCAGTATTTT. This chain uses TRBV13 with TRBJ2-3; the match to TRBD2 covers 7 bases. Per germline, CDR1 PRHDT and CDR2 FYEKMQ (reference sequence). CDR3 size: 17 residues. V shed 6 bases and J 1 base; nucleotides not matched to a gene: 13.